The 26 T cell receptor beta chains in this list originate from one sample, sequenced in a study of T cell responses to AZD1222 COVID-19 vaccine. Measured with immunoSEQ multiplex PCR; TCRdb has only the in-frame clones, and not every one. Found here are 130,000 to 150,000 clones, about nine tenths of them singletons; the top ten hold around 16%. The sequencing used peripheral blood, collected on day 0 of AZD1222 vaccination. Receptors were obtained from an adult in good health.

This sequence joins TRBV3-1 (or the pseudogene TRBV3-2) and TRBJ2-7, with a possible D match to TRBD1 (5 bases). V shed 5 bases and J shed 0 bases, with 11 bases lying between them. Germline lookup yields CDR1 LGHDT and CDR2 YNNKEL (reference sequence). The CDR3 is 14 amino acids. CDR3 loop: CASSETASSYEQYF. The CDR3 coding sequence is TGTGCCAGCAGCGAGACAGCCAGCTCCTACGAGCAGTACTTC.

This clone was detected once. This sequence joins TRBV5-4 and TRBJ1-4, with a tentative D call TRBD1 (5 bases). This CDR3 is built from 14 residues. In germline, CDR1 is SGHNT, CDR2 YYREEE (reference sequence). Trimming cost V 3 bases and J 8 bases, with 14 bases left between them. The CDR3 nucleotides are TGTGCCAGCAGCTGGGACCTTGGGAGGGAAAAACTGTTTTTT. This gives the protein CASSWDLGREKLFF.

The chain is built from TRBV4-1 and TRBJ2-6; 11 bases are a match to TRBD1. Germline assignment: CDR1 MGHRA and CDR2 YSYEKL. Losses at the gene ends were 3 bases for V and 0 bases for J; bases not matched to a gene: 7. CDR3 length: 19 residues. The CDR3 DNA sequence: TGCGCCAGCAGCCAGGCGGGTGGGACAGGGGGCTCTGGGGCCAACGTCCTGACTTTC. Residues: CASSQAGGTGGSGANVLTF.

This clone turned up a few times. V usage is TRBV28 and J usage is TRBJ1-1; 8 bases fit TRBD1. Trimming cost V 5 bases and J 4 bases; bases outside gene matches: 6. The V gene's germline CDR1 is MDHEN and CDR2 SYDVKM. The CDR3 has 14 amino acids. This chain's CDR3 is CASSGQGAPTEAFF. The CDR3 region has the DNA TGTGCCAGCAGTGGTCAGGGGGCGCCCACTGAAGCTTTCTTT.

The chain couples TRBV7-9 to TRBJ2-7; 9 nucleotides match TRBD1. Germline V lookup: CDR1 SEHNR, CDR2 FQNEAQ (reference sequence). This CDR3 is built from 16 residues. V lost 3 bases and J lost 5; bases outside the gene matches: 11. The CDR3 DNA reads TGTGCCAGCAGCTTCTATTTCCGGGACAGGGCCAACGAGCAGTACTTC. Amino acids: CASSFYFRDRANEQYF.

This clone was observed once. CDR3: CASSLSGNTIYF. CDR3 sequence (DNA): TGTGCCAGCAGTTTATCTGGAAACACCATATATTTT. The chain couples TRBV12-3 or TRBV12-4 to TRBJ1-3; D unresolved. CDR3 length equals 12 residues. The V end lost 2 bases, the J end lost 1 base, and 0 bases lay between the germline ends.

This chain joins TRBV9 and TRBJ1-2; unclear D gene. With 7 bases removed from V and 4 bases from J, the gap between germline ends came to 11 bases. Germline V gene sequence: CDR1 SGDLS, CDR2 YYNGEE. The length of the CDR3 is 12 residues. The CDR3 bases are TGTGCCAGCTGGAGGGAGGCCTATGGCTACACCTTC. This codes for CASWREAYGYTF.

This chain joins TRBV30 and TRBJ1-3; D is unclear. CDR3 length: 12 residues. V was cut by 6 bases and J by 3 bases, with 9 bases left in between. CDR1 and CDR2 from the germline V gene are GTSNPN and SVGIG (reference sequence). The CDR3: CACFSIGNTIYF. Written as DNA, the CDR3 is TGTGCCTGTTTCTCCATTGGAAACACCATATATTTT.

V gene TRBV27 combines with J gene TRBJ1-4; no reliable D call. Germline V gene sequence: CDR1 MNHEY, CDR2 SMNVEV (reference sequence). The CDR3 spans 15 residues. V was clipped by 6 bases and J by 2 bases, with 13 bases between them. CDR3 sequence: CASRDRHGTNEKLFF. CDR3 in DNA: TGTGCCAGCAGAGATAGACATGGGACTAATGAAAAACTGTTTTTT.

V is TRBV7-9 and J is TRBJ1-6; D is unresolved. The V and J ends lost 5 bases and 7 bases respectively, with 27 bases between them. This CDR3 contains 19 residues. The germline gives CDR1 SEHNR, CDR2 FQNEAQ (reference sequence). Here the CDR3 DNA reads TGTGCCAGCAGCGCAGGACCCGGGGAGCCCCTGGTTAGGAATTCACCCCTCCACTTT. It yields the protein CASSAGPGEPLVRNSPLHF.

The CDR3: CASSLWLVKAISGNTIYF. The DNA of the CDR3 is TGTGCCAGCAGCTTATGGCTCGTAAAGGCTATATCTGGAAACACCATATATTTT. V gene TRBV7-9 combines with J gene TRBJ1-3; D not certain. The CDR3 totals 18 residues. The germline V and J ends were trimmed by 2 bases and 1 base, with 18 bases remaining between them. Looked up from germline, CDR1 is SEHNR and CDR2 is FQNEAQ (reference sequence).

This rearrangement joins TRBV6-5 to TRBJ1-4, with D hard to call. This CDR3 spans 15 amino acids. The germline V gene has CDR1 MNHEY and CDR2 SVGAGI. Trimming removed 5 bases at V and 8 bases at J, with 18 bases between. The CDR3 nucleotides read TGTGCCAGCAGTCGAGGACGTACGATTGGGGAAAAACTGTTTTTT. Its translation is CASSRGRTIGEKLFF.

Here the CDR3 DNA reads TGTGCCAGCAGCCAAGAGGCAGGGATGGTGGATACGCAGTATTTT. It translates to CASSQEAGMVDTQYF. The chain couples TRBV3-1 (or the pseudogene TRBV3-2) to TRBJ2-3; D possibly corresponds to TRBD1 (5 bases). The CDR3 has 15 residues. V gave up 0 bases and J gave up 6 bases, with 13 bases separating them. Germline V lookup: CDR1 LGHDT, CDR2 YNNKEL (reference sequence).

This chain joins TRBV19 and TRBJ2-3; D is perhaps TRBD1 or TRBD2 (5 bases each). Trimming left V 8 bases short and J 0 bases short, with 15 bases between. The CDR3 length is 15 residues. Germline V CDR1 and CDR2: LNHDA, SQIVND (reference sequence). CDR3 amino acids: CASSSGRPSTDTQYF. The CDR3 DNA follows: TGTGCCAGTTCCTCGGGGCGGCCAAGCACAGATACGCAGTATTTT.

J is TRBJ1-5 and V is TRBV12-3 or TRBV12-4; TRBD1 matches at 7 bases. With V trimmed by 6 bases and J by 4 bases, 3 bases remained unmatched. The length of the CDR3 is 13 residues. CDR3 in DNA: TGTGCCAGCAGGGTGGACAGGAATCAGCCCCAGCATTTT. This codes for CASRVDRNQPQHF.

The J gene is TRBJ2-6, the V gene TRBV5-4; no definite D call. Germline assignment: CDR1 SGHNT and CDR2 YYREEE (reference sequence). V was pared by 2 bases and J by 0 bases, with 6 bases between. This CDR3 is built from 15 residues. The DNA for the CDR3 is TGTGCCAGCAGCTTATGGAGCTCTGGGGCCAACGTCCTGACTTTC. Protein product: CASSLWSSGANVLTF.

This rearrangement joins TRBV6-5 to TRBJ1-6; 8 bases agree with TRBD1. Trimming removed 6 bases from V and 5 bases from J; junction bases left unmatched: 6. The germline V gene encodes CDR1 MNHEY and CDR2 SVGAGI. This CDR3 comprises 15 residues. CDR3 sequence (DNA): TGTGCCAGCAGACCCGGGACAGGAGATAATTCACCCCTCCACTTT. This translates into CASRPGTGDNSPLHF.

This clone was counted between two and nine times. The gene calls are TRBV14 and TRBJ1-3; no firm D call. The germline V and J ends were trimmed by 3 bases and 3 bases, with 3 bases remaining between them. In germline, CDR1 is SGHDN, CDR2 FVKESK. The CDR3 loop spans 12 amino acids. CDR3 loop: CASSQFGNTIYF. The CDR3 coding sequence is TGTGCCAGCAGCCAGTTTGGAAACACCATATATTTT.

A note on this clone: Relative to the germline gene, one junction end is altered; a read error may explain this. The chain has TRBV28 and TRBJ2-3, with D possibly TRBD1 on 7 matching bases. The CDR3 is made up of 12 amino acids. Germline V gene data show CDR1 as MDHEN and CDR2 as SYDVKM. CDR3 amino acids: CASSREDRPNSW. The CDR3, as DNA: TGTGCCAGCAGTAGGGAGGACAGGCCCAACAGCTGG.

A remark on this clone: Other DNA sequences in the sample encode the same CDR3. In nucleotides, the CDR3 is TGTGCCAGCTCACAGGGCACGAACACTGAAGCTTTCTTT. Protein: CASSQGTNTEAFF. The chain uses TRBV18 and TRBJ1-1, with D unresolved. Trimming took off 4 bases at V and 1 base at J, with 7 bases between the two ends. Germline V gives CDR1 KGHSH, CDR2 LQKENI. This CDR3 region has 13 residues.

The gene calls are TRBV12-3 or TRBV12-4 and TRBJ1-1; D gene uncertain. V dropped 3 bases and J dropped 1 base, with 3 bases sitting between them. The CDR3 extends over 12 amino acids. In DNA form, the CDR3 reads TGTGCCAGCAGTTTTACGAACACTGAAGCTTTCTTT. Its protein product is CASSFTNTEAFF.

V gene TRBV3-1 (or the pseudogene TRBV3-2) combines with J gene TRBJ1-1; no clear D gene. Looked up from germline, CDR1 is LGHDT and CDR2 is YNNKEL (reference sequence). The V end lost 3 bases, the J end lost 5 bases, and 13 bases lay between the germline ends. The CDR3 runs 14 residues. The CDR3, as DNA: TGTGCCAGCAGCCATCCTATAGGGAGTACTGAAGCTTTCTTT. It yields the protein CASSHPIGSTEAFF.

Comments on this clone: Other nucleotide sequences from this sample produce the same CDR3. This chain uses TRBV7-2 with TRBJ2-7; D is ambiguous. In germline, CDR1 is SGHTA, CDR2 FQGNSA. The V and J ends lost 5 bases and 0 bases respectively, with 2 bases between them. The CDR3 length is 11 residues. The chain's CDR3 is CASSLSYEQYF. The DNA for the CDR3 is TGTGCCAGCAGCCTCTCCTACGAGCAGTACTTC.

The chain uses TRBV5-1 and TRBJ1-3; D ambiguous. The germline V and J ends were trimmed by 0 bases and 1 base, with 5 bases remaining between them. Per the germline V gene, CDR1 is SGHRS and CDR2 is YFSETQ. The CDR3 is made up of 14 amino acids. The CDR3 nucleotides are TGCGCCAGCAGCTTGGGGGCGTCTGGAAACACCATATATTTT. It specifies CASSLGASGNTIYF.

The CDR3 spells CAISEPRQPYGYTF. The CDR3 DNA reads TGTGCCATCAGTGAACCTAGACAGCCCTATGGCTACACCTTC. The chain couples TRBV10-3 to TRBJ1-2, with D maybe TRBD1 (5 bases). The CDR3 has 14 residues. CDR1 ENHRY and CDR2 SYGVKD come from the germline V gene. V was trimmed by 3 bases and J by 4 bases, leaving 12 bases between them.

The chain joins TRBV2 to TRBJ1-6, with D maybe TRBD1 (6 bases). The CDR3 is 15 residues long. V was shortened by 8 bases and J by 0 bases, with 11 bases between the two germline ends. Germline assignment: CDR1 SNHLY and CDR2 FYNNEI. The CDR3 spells CASAEDSSYNSPLHF. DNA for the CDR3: TGTGCCAGCGCGGAGGACAGCTCCTATAATTCACCCCTCCACTTT.